This T cell receptor (beta chain) was observed in a study of T cell responses to AZD1222 COVID-19 vaccine. About the research overall: Pooling was applied to second doses at about 4 or about 12 weeks. General study points: Females made up more of the donors, who were largely white British, and clonal diversity may have come out too low. Reportedly, nearly half the spike-specific TCRs target unmutated variant regions.

This clone was detected only once. The antigen is unknown. Generated by immunoSEQ multiplex PCR, the TCRdb table keeps only in-frame clones and is missing some. This sample has about 97,000 clones, with roughly 87% found just once. The CDR3 loop spans 17 amino acids. The V gene end was trimmed by 2 bases and the J gene end by 3 bases; junction bases not matched to a gene: 9. CDR1 and CDR2 (germline): SGHRS, YFSETQ. The chain combines TRBV5-1 with TRBJ1-2; 11 bases fit TRBD1. The sample here was peripheral blood, taken on day 0 of AZD1222 vaccination. The origin of this receptor is an adult in good health. The CDR3 loop is CASSFARTGGADYGYTF. CDR3 DNA: TGCGCCAGCAGCTTTGCCCGGACAGGGGGCGCAGACTATGGCTACACCTTC. The full variable domain, rest sourced from reference TRBV5-1 and TRBJ1-2, is KAGVTQTPRYLIKTRGQQVTLSCSPISGHRSVSWYQQTPGQGLQFLFEYFSETQRNKGNFPGRFSGRQFSNSRSEMNVSTLELGDSALYLCASSFARTGGADYGYTFGSGTRLTVV.